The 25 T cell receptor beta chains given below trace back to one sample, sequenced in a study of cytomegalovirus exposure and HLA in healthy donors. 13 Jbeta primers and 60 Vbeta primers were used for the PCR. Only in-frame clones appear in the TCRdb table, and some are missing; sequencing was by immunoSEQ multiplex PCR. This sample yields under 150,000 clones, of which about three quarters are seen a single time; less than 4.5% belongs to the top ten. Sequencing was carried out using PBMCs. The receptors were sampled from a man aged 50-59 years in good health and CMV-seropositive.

The CDR3: CASSSWDRNGYTF. The CDR3 coding sequence is TGTGCCAGTAGTTCCTGGGACAGAAATGGCTACACCTTC. V usage is TRBV19 and J usage is TRBJ1-2; 7 positions agree with TRBD1. Germline trimming cut 5 bases from V and 6 bases from J; bases unmatched to any gene: 6. This CDR3 is built from 13 residues. The V gene's germline CDR1 is LNHDA and CDR2 SQIVND (reference sequence).

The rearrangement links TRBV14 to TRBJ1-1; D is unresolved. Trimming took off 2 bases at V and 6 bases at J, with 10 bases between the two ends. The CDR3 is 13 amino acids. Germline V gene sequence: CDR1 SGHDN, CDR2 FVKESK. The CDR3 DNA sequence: TGTGCCAGCAGCCAACAGAGAGGTCCTGAAGCTTTCTTT. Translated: CASSQQRGPEAFF.

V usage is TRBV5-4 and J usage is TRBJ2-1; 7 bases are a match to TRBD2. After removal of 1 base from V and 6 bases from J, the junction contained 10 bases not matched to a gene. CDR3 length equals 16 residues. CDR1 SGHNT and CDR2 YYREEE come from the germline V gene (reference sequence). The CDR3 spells CASSLLMTSSGNEQFF. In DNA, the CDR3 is TGTGCCAGCAGCTTGTTGATGACTAGCAGTGGCAATGAGCAGTTCTTC. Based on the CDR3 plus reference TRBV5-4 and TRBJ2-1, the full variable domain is ETGVTQSPTHLIKTRGQQVTLRCSSQSGHNTVSWYQQALGQGPQFIFQYYREEENGRGNFPPRFSGLQFPNYSSELNVNALELDDSALYLCASSLLMTSSGNEQFFGPGTRLTVL.

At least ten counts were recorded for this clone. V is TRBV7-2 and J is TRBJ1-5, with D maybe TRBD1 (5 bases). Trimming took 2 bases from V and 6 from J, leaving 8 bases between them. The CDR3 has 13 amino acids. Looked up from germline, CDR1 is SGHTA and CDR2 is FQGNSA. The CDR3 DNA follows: TGTGCCAGCAGCTTACAGGGCGGTCAGCCCCAGCATTTT. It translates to CASSLQGGQPQHF.

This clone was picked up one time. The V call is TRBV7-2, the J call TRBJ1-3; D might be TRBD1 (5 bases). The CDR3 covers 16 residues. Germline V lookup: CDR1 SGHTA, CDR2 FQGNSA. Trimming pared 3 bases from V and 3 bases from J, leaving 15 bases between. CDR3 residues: CASSLLQGAVGNTIYF. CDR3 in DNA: TGTGCCAGCAGCTTGCTTCAGGGTGCCGTTGGAAACACCATATATTTT.

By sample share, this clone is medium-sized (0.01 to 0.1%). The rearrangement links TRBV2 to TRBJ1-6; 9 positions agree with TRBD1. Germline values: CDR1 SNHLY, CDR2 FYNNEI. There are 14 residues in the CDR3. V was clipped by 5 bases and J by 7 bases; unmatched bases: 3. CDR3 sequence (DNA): TGTGCCAGCAGTCCCGGGACAGGGAATTCACCCCTCCACTTT. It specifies CASSPGTGNSPLHF.

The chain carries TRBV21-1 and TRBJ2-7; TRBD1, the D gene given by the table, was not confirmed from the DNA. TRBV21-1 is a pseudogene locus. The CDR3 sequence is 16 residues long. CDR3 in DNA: TGTGCCAGCAGCAAAAGGGGGACCTGGGGCACCTACGAGCAGTACTTC. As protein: CASSKRGTWGTYEQYF.

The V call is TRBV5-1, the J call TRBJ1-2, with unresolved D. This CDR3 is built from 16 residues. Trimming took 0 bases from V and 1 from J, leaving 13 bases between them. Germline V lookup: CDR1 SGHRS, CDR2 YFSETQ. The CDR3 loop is CASSLAFSAVNYGYTF. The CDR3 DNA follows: TGCGCCAGCAGCTTGGCTTTTAGTGCCGTTAACTATGGCTACACCTTC.

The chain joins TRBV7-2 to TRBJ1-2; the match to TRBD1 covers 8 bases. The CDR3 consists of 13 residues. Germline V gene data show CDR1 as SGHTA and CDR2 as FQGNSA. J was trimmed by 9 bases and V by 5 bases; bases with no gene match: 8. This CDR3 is CASSTWDRLSYTF. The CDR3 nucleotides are TGTGCCAGCAGCACGTGGGACAGGTTGAGCTACACCTTC.

The chain's CDR3 is CASSPLEGRYEQYF. The DNA of the CDR3 is TGTGCCAGCAGTCCCTTGGAGGGGCGCTACGAGCAGTACTTC. The gene calls are TRBV6-1 and TRBJ2-7, with D perhaps TRBD2 (6 bases). The V end was cut by 5 bases, the J end by 3 bases, with 14 bases between. Germline V gives CDR1 MNHNS, CDR2 SASEGT. The CDR3 runs 14 residues.

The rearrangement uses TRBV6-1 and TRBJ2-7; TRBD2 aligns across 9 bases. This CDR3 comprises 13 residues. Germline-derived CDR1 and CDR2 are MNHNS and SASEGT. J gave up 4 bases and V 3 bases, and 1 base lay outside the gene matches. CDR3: CASSDGLAYEQYF. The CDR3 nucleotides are TGTGCCAGCAGTGATGGACTAGCGTACGAGCAGTACTTC.

The CDR3 loop reads CASSLQRTGEAFF. DNA for the CDR3: TGTGCCAGCAGCTTACAGAGGACAGGTGAAGCTTTCTTT. The chain recombines TRBV7-2 with TRBJ1-1, with 7 bases identical to TRBD1. Germline-derived CDR1 and CDR2 are SGHTA and FQGNSA. The J segment lost 7 bases and the V segment lost 2 bases, leaving 4 bases of the junction unmatched. The CDR3 totals 13 residues.

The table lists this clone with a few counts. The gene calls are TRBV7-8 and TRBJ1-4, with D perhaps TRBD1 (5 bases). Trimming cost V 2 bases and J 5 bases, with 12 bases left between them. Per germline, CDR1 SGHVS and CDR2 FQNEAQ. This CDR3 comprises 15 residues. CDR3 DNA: TGTGCCAGCAGCTTACAACAGGTTATGAATGAAAAACTGTTTTTT. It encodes CASSLQQVMNEKLFF.

The CDR3 nucleotides read TGTGCCAGCAGTTTATCCGGGTCTTATTCCTCCTATAATTCACCCCTCCACTTT. It is translated as CASSLSGSYSSYNSPLHF. The chain carries TRBV27 and TRBJ1-6; D unresolved. This CDR3 is built from 18 residues. Trimming took off 0 bases at V and 0 bases at J, with 12 bases between the two ends. Germline-derived CDR1 and CDR2 are MNHEY and SMNVEV (reference sequence).

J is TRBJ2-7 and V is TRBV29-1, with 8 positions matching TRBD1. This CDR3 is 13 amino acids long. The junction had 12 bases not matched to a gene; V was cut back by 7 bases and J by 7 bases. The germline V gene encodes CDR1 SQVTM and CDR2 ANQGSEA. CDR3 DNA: TGCAGCGCTGGGACAGGCACCCTCTCGGAGCAGTACTTC. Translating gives CSAGTGTLSEQYF.

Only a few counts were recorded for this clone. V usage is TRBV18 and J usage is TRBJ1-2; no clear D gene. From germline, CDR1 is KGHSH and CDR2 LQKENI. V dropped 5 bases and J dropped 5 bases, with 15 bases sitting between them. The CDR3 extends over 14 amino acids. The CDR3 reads CASSMAAGTYGYTF. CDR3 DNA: TGTGCCAGCTCAATGGCTGCGGGAACTTATGGCTACACCTTC.

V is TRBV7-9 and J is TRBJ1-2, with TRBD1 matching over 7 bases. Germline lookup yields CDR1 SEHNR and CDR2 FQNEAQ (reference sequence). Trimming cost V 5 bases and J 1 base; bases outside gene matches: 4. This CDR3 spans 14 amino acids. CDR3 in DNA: TGTGCCAGCAGCCGGGACAGTTTTAACTATGGCTACACCTTC. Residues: CASSRDSFNYGYTF. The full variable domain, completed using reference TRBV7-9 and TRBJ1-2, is DTGVSQNPRHKITKRGQNVTFRCDPISEHNRLYWYRQTLGQGPEFLTYFQNEAQLEKSRLLSDRFSAERPKGSFSTLEIQRTEQGDSAMYLCASSRDSFNYGYTFGSGTRLTVV.

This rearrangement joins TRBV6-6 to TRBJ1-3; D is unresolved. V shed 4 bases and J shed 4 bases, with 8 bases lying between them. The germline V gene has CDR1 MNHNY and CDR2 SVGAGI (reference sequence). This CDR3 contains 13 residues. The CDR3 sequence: CASSSQQGNTIYF. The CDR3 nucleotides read TGTGCCAGCAGTTCCCAACAGGGAAACACCATATATTTT.

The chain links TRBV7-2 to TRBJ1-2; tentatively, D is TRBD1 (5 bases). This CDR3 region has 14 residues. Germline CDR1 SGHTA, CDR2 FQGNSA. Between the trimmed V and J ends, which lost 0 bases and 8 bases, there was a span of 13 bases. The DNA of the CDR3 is TGTGCCAGCAGCTTAGCGCCGACAGTCCGGGGCTACACCTTC. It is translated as CASSLAPTVRGYTF.

CDR3 sequence (DNA): TGTGCCAGCAGTTTAACCGGGGGGTTCCACGAGCAGTACTTC. Amino acids: CASSLTGGFHEQYF. This sequence joins TRBV28 and TRBJ2-7, with 7 bases lining up with TRBD2. Trimming removed 2 bases from V and 5 bases from J; junction bases left unmatched: 6. CDR3 size: 14 residues. Germline CDR1 MDHEN, CDR2 SYDVKM. The whole variable domain, filled in from reference TRBV28 and TRBJ2-7, reads DVKVTQSSRYLVKRTGEKVFLECVQDMDHENMFWYRQDPGLGLRLIYFSYDVKMKEKGDIPEGYSVSREKKERFSLILESASTNQTSMYLCASSLTGGFHEQYFGPGTRLTVT.

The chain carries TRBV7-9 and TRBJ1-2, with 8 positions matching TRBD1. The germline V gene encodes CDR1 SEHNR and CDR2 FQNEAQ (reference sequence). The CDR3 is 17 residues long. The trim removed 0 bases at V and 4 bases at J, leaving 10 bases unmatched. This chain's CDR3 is CASSLARSGQESYGYTF. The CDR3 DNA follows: TGTGCCAGCAGCTTAGCCCGTTCGGGACAGGAGAGCTATGGCTACACCTTC.

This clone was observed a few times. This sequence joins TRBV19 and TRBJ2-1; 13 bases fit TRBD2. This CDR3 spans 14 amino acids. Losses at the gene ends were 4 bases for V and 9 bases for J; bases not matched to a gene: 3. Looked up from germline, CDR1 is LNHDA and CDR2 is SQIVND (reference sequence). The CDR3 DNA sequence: TGTGCCAGTAGTACTAGGACTAGCGGGAGTGAGCAGTTCTTC. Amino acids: CASSTRTSGSEQFF. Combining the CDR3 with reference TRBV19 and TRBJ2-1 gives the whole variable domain DGGITQSPKYLFRKEGQNVTLSCEQNLNHDAMYWYRQDPGQGLRLIYYSQIVNDFQKGDIAEGYSVSREKKESFPLTVTSAQKNPTAFYLCASSTRTSGSEQFFGPGTRLTVL.

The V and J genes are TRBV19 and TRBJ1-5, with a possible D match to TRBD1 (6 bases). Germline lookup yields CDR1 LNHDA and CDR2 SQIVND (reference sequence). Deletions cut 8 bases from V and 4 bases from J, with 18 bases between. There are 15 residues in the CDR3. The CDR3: CASCSQGPPNQPQHF. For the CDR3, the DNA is TGTGCCAGTTGTTCCCAGGGGCCCCCAAATCAGCCCCAGCATTTT.

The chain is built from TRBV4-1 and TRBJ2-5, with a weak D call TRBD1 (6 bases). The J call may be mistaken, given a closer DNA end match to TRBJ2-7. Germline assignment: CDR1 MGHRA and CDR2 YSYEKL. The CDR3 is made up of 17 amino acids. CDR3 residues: CASSQVQSGTFGYEQYF. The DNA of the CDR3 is TGCGCCAGCAGCCAAGTTCAATCAGGGACATTTGGATACGAGCAGTACTTC.

The CDR3 region is CASSPVAGADEQFF. The CDR3 DNA reads as TGCGCCAGCAGCCCCGTGGCGGGGGCTGATGAGCAGTTCTTC. V gene TRBV5-1 combines with J gene TRBJ2-1; the D gene is possibly TRBD2 (7 bases). Per the germline V gene, CDR1 is SGHRS and CDR2 is YFSETQ. The V end was cut by 4 bases, the J end by 8 bases, with 16 bases between. This CDR3 spans 14 amino acids.